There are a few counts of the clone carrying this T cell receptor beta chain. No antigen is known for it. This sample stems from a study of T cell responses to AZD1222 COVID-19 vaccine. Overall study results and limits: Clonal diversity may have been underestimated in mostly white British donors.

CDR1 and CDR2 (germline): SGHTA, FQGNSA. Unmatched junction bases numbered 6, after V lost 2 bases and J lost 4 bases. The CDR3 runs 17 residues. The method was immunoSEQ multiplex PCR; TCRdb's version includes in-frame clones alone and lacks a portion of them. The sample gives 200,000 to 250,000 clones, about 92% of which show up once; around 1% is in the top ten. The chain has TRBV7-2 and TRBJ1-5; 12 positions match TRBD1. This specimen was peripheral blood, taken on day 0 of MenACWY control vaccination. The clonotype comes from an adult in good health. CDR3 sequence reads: CASSLRGQGAWNQPQHF. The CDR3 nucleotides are TGTGCCAGCAGCTTACGGGGACAGGGGGCTTGGAATCAGCCCCAGCATTTT. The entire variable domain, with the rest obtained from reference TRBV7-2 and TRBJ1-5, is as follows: GAGVSQSPSNKVTEKGKDVELRCDPISGHTALYWYRQSLGQGLEFLIYFQGNSAPDKSGLPSDRFSAERTGGSVSTLTIQRTQQEDSAVYLCASSLRGQGAWNQPQHFGDGTRLSIL.